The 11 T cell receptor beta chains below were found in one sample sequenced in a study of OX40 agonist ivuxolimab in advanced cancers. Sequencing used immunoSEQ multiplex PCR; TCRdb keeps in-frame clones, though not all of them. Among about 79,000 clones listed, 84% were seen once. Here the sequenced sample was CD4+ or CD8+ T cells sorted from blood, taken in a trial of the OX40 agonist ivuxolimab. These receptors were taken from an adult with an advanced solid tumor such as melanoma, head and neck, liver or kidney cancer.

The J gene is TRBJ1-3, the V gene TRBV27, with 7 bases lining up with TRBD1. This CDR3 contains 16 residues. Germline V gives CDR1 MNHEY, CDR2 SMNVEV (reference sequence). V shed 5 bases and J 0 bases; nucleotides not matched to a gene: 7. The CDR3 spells CASSARDSSSGNTIYF. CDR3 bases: TGTGCCAGCAGTGCCCGGGACAGTTCCTCTGGAAACACCATATATTTT.

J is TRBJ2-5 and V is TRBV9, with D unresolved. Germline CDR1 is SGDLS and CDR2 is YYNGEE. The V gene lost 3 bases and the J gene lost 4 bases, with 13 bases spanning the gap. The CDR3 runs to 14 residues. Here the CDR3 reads CASSALIGRETQYF. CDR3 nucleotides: TGTGCCAGCAGCGCACTAATTGGTAGAGAGACCCAGTACTTC.

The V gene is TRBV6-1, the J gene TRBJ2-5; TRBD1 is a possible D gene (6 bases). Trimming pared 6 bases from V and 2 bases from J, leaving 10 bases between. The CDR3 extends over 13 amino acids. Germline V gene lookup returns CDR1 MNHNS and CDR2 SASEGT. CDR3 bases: TGTGCCAGCAGCAACAGGGTACAAGAGACCCAGTACTTC. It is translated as CASSNRVQETQYF.

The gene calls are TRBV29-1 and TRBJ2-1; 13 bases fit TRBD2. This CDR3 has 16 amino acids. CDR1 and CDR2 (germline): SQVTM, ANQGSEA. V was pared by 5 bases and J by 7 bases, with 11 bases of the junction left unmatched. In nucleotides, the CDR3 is TGCAGCGTTACGCACTGGGGACTAGCGGGATATAATGAGCAGTTCTTC. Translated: CSVTHWGLAGYNEQFF.

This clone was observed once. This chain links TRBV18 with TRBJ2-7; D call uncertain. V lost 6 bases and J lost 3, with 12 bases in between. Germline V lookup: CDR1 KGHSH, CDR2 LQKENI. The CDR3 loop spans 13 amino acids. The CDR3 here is CASSPGRIYEQYF. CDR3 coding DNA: TGTGCCAGCTCCCCCGGACGGATCTACGAGCAGTACTTC.

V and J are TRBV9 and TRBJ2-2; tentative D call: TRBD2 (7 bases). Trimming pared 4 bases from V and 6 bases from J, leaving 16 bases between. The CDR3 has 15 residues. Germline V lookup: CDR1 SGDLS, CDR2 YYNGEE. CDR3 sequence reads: CASSPRGASAGELFF. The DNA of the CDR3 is TGTGCCAGCAGCCCCCGGGGGGCTTCGGCCGGGGAGCTGTTTTTT.

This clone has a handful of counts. The CDR3 DNA follows: TGCAGCGTGATTGGCTCTGACCCCGATCAGCCCCAGCATTTT. Translation: CSVIGSDPDQPQHF. This chain joins TRBV29-1 and TRBJ1-5; D is unresolved. Trimming stripped 6 bases from V and 5 bases from J, with 17 bases between. Germline loops: CDR1 SQVTM, CDR2 ANQGSEA. The CDR3 is made up of 14 amino acids.

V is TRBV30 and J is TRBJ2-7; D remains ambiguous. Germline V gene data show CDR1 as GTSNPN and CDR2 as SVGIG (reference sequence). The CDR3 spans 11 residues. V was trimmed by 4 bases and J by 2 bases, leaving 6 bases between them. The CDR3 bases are TGTGCCTGGACTCGTACCTACGAGCAGTACTTC. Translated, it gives CAWTRTYEQYF.

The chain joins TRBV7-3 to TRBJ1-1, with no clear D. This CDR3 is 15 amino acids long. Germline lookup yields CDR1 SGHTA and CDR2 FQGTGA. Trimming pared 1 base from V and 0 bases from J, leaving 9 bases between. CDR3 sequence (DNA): TGTGCCAGCAGCTTAAATCCGGACCTGAACACTGAAGCTTTCTTT. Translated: CASSLNPDLNTEAFF. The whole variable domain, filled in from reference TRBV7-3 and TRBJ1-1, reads GAGVSQTPSNKVTEKGKYVELRCDPISGHTALYWYRQSLGQGPEFLIYFQGTGAADDSGLPNDRFFAVRPEGSVSTLKIQRTERGDSAVYLCASSLNPDLNTEAFFGQGTRLTVV.

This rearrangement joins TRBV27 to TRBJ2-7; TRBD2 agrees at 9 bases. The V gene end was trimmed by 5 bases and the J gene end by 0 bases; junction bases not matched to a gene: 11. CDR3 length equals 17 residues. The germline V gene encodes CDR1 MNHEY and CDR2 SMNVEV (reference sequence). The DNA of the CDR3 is TGTGCCAGCAGTCAAGAACTGACTAGCGGATACTCCTACGAGCAGTACTTC. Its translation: CASSQELTSGYSYEQYF.

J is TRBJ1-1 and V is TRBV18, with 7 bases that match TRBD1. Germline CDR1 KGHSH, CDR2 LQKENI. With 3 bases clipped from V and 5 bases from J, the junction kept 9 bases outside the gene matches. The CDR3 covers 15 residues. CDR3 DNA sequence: TGTGCCAGCTCACCCCGTAAGGGGGCAATAACTGAAGCTTTCTTT. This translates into CASSPRKGAITEAFF. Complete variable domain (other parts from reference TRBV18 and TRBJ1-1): NAGVMQNPRHLVRRRGQEARLRCSPMKGHSHVYWYRQLPEEGLKFMVYLQKENIIDESGMPKERFSAEFPKEGPSILRIQQVVRGDSAAYFCASSPRKGAITEAFFGQGTRLTVV.